This TCR beta chain is drawn from a study of response to subunit inactivated influenza vaccine. Study results and limitations: Few additional T cells are recruited per seasonal influenza vaccination, authors suggested.

This clonotype was seen a few times. Its antigen is not known. The germline gives CDR1 LGHNA, CDR2 YSLEER. The trim removed 0 bases at V and 3 bases at J, leaving 5 bases unmatched. The CDR3 runs to 16 residues. TCRdb reanalysed the RT-PCR reads using MiXCR and keeps one entry per CDR3 protein. The repertoire holds about 500,000 distinct CDR3 sequences, with less than 7.5% as singletons. The sample here was PBMCs from blood, taken less than 30 months after vaccination. The TCR originated in a man between 50 and 69 years old who received an inactivated influenza vaccine. The chain uses TRBV4-3 and TRBJ1-2; 9 bases map to TRBD1. CDR3 region: CASSQDVGTGYYGYTF. The DNA for the CDR3 is TGCGCCAGCAGCCAAGATGTAGGGACAGGGTACTATGGCTACACCTTC.